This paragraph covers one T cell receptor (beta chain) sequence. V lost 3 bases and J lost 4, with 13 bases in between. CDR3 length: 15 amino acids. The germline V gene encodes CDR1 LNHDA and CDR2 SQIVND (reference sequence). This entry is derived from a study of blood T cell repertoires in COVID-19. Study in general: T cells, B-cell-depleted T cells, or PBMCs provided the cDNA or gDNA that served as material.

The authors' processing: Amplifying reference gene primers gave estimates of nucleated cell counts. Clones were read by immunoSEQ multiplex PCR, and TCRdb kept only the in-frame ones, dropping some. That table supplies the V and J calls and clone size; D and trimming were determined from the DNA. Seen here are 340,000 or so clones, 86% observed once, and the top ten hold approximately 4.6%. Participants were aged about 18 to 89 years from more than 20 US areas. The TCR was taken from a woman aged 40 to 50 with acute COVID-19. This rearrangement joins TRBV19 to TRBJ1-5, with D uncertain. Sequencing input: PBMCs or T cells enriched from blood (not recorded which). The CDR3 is CASSIEPGLNQPQHF. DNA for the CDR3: TGTGCCAGTAGTATCGAACCCGGACTGAATCAGCCCCAGCATTTT.